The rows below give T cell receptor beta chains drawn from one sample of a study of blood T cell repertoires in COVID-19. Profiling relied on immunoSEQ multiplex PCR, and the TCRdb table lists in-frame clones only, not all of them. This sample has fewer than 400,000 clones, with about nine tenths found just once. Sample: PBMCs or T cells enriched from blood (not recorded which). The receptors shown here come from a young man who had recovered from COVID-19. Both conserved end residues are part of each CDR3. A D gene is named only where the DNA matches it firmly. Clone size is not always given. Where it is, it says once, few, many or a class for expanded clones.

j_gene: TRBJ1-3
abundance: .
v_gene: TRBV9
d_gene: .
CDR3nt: TGTGCCAGCAGCCCATGGGGAGGCCGTGGAAACACCATATATTTT
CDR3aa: CASSPWGGRGNTIYF

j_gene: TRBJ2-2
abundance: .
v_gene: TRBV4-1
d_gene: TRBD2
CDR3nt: TGCGCCAGCAGCCCGTATAGCGGGAAAAACACCGGGGAGCTGTTTTTT
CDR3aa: CASSPYSGKNTGELFF

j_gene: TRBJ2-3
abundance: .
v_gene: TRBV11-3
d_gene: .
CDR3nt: TGTGCCAGCAGCTTACAGGGAGATACGCAGTATTTT
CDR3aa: CASSLQGDTQYF

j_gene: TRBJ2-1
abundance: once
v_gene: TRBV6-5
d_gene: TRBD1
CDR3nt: TGTGCCAGCAGCGGACAGGGAGCCTACAATGAGCAGTTCTTC
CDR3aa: CASSGQGAYNEQFF

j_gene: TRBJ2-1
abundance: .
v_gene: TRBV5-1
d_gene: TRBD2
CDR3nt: TGCGCCAGCAGGTCATCTAGCGGTTCCAGCAATGAGCAGTTCTTC
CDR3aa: CASRSSSGSSNEQFF

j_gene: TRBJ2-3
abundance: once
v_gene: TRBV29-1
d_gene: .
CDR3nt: TGCAGCGTTGTAGGGCAGGGCCGCACAGATACGCAGTATTTT
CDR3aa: CSVVGQGRTDTQYF

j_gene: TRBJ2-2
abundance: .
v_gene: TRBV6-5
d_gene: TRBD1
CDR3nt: TGTGCCAGCAGTTACCAAACAGGGGCCGGGGAGCTGTTTTTT
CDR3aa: CASSYQTGAGELFF

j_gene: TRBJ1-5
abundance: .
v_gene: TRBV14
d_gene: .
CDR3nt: TGTGCCAGCAGCGACAGCGCCTATAGCAATCAGCCCCAGCATTTT
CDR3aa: CASSDSAYSNQPQHF

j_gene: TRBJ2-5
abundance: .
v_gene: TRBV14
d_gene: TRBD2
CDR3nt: TGTGCCAGCAGCCAAGGACCGACTAGCGCGACTCAAGAGACCCAGTACTTC
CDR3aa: CASSQGPTSATQETQYF

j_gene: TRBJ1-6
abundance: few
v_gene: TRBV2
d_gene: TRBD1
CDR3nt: TGTGCCAGCAGTGTACAGGGGGATAATTCACCCCTCCACTTT
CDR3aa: CASSVQGDNSPLHF

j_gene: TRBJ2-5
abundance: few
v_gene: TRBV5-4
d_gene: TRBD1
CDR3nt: TGTGCCAGCAGCGACGGACAGGGTTGGGAGACCCAGTACTTC
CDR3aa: CASSDGQGWETQYF

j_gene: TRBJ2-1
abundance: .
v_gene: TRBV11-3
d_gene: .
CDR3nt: TGTGCCAGCAGCTTCGGGGGAGGCACCAATGAGCAGTTCTTC
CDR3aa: CASSFGGGTNEQFF

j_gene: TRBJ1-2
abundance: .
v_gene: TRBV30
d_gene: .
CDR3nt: TGTGCCTGGAGTGTTGTAGGACACGATGGCTACACCTTC
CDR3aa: CAWSVVGHDGYTF

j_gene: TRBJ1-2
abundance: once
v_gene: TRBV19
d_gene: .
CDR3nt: TGTGCCAGTAGGACAGTGTATGGCTACACCTTC
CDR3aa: CASRTVYGYTF

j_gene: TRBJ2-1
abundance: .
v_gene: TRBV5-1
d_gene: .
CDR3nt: TGCGCCAGCAGCCCTCCGACAGGCTACAATGAGCAGTTCTTC
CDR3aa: CASSPPTGYNEQFF

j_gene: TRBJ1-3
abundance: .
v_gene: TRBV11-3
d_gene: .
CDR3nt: TGTGCCAGCAGCTTCGACAGTTTCTCTGGAAACACCATATATTTT
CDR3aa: CASSFDSFSGNTIYF

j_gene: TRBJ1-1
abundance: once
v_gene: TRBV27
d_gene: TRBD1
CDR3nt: TGTGCCAGCACCCAAAGACAGGGTGGAAAAGCTTTCTTT
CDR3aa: CASTQRQGGKAFF

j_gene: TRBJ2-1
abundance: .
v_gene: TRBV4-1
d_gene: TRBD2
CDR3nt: TGCGCCAGCAGCCAGGTAGCGGGGTCATACAATGAGCAGTTCTTC
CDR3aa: CASSQVAGSYNEQFF

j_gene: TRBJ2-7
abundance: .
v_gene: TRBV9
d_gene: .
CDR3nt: TGTGCCAGCAGCGTAGGAAGGGGCTCCCACGAGCAGTACTTC
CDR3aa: CASSVGRGSHEQYF

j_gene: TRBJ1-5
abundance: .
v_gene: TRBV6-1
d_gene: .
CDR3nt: TGTGCCAGCAGTGAAAGAAGACAAGCAATCAATCAGCCCCAGCATTTT
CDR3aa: CASSERRQAINQPQHF

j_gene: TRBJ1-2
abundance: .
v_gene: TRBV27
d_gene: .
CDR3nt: TGTGCCAGCAGTGATAACAGGATAAGGAACTATGGCTACACCTTC
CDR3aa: CASSDNRIRNYGYTF

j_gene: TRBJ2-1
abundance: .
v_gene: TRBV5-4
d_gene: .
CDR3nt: TGTGCCAGCGCGGGATCGGGACTCCCGAGGGATGAGCAGTTCTTC
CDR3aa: CASAGSGLPRDEQFF

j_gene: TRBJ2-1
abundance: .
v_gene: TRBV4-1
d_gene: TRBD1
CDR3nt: TGCGCCAGCAGCCAAGGACAGGGGCAATACAATGAGCAGTTCTTC
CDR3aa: CASSQGQGQYNEQFF

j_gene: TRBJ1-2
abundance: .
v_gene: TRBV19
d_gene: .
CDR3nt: TGTGCCAGTAGTCTGTCAGGGAACTATGGCTACACCTTC
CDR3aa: CASSLSGNYGYTF